Below, 18 T cell receptor beta chains from the same sample are listed, as sequenced in a study of cytomegalovirus exposure and HLA in healthy donors. Primers: 60 Vbeta forward and 13 Jbeta reverse. TCRdb's copy holds only in-frame clones and misses some; the assay was immunoSEQ multiplex PCR. The sample has under 200,000 clones, about 77% seen once. The sequencing input was PBMCs. These receptor sequences come from a woman aged 25-40 years in good health and CMV-seropositive.

V usage is TRBV7-6 and J usage is TRBJ1-6; D possibly corresponds to TRBD1 (6 bases). The germline CDR1 and CDR2 sequences are SGHVS and FNYEAQ. The CDR3 is made up of 16 amino acids. The V end lost 1 base, the J end lost 6 bases, and 13 bases lay between the germline ends. The chain's CDR3 is CASSLDLGGANSPLHF. CDR3 in DNA: TGTGCCAGCAGCTTAGATTTGGGGGGGGCTAATTCACCCCTCCACTTT.

This chain links TRBV6-5 with TRBJ1-1; D uncertain. Trimming took off 8 bases at V and 1 base at J, with 14 bases between the two ends. The CDR3 loop spans 14 amino acids. Germline V gene lookup returns CDR1 MNHEY and CDR2 SVGAGI. CDR3 sequence (DNA): TGTGCCAGCCTTCGACAAACGTCGAACACTGAAGCTTTCTTT. This encodes CASLRQTSNTEAFF.

The J gene is TRBJ1-1, the V gene TRBV11-2; no clear D gene. With 3 bases removed from V and 7 bases from J, the gap between germline ends came to 12 bases. Germline V lookup: CDR1 SGHAT, CDR2 FQNNGV. This CDR3 contains 13 residues. The CDR3 here is CASSFNLGSEAFF. The CDR3 coding sequence is TGTGCCAGCAGCTTTAACCTCGGGAGTGAAGCTTTCTTT.

This rearrangement joins TRBV7-8 to TRBJ1-3, with a tentative D call TRBD1 (5 bases). Per germline, CDR1 SGHVS and CDR2 FQNEAQ. The CDR3 contains 15 residues. V was shortened by 8 bases and J by 0 bases, with 14 bases between the two germline ends. This chain's CDR3 is CASSAGVGSGNTIYF. The CDR3 nucleotides read TGTGCCAGCTCCGCGGGGGTGGGCTCTGGAAACACCATATATTTT.

This clone was seen only a few times. The chain recombines TRBV18 with TRBJ1-2, with 8 nucleotides matching TRBD1. This CDR3 region has 17 residues. Trimming at V came to 5 bases and at J to 4 bases, leaving 15 bases not matched to a gene. Germline loops: CDR1 KGHSH, CDR2 LQKENI. CDR3 in amino acids: CASSSRRGQGDVYGYTF. The CDR3 DNA reads as TGTGCCAGCTCATCACGAAGAGGACAGGGCGATGTCTATGGCTACACCTTC.

The chain has TRBV7-2 and TRBJ2-1, with 9 bases fitting TRBD2. This CDR3 is built from 13 residues. V trimming: 6 bases; J trimming: 6 bases; junction bases outside the gene matches: 3. The germline V gene encodes CDR1 SGHTA and CDR2 FQGNSA. CDR3 sequence reads: CASRLAGRNEQFF. DNA of the CDR3: TGTGCCAGCAGACTAGCGGGTCGCAATGAGCAGTTCTTC.

This chain links TRBV5-6 with TRBJ2-5, with D uncertain. The end of the DNA fits TRBJ2-7 better, so the J call may be wrong. This CDR3 is built from 13 residues. In germline, CDR1 is SGHDT, CDR2 YYEEEE. The CDR3 sequence is CASSLLVYYEQYF. The CDR3 DNA reads as TGTGCCAGCAGCTTGCTTGTATACTACGAGCAGTACTTC.

The CDR3 spells CASSQVGQEQFF. DNA of the CDR3: TGTGCCAGCAGCCAAGTTGGGCAGGAGCAGTTCTTC. This chain links TRBV4-2 with TRBJ2-1; D unclear. The CDR3 runs to 12 residues. CDR1 LGHNA and CDR2 YNFKEQ come from the germline V gene. Trimming cost V 1 base and J 10 bases, with 8 bases left between them.

The chain is built from TRBV6-5 and TRBJ2-2, with a weak D call TRBD1 (6 bases). The CDR3 is 15 residues long. Trimming removed 6 bases from V and 5 bases from J, with 16 bases in between. Looked up from germline, CDR1 is MNHEY and CDR2 is SVGAGI. The CDR3 loop is CASRRRPTGTGELFF. CDR3 nucleotides: TGTGCCAGCAGACGCCGCCCAACAGGGACCGGGGAGCTGTTTTTT.

This chain connects TRBV18 to TRBJ2-3; D is undetermined. V dropped 2 bases and J dropped 0 bases, with 9 bases sitting between them. CDR3 length: 15 residues. Per germline, CDR1 KGHSH and CDR2 LQKENI. DNA for the CDR3: TGTGCCAGCTCACCAAATCTAGGTAGCACAGATACGCAGTATTTT. Amino acids: CASSPNLGSTDTQYF.

The chain couples TRBV7-9 to TRBJ1-1, with 7 bases lining up with TRBD1. The CDR3 extends over 16 amino acids. J lost 0 bases, V lost 5 bases, and 9 bases had no gene match. Per the germline V gene, CDR1 is SEHNR and CDR2 is FQNEAQ (reference sequence). CDR3 residues: CASSDRDSQMNTEAFF. The CDR3 DNA is TGTGCCAGCAGCGACCGGGACAGCCAGATGAACACTGAAGCTTTCTTT.

V is TRBV11-2 and J is TRBJ2-1, with 11 bases lining up with TRBD2. The V and J ends lost 5 bases and 2 bases, in that order; junction bases with no gene match: 14. Germline CDR1 is SGHAT and CDR2 is FQNNGV. This CDR3 spans 19 amino acids. This chain's CDR3 is CASSPGRWASGGTYNEQFF. The CDR3, as DNA: TGTGCCAGCAGCCCCGGCAGGTGGGCTAGCGGGGGGACCTACAATGAGCAGTTCTTC.

V is TRBV5-1 and J is TRBJ1-5; D is perhaps TRBD1 (6 bases). The V end lost 4 bases, the J end lost 8 bases, and 22 bases lay between the germline ends. The CDR3 length is 16 residues. The germline V gene has CDR1 SGHRS and CDR2 YFSETQ. The CDR3: CASSRTRGYPLKPQHF. CDR3 coding DNA: TGCGCCAGCAGCAGAACCAGGGGATACCCCTTGAAGCCCCAGCATTTT. Supplemented by reference TRBV5-1 and TRBJ1-5, the full variable domain reads KAGVTQTPRYLIKTRGQQVTLSCSPISGHRSVSWYQQTPGQGLQFLFEYFSETQRNKGNFPGRFSGRQFSNSRSEMNVSTLELGDSALYLCASSRTRGYPLKPQHFGDGTRLSIL.

The V gene is TRBV2, the J gene TRBJ2-2; possibly TRBD2 for D (6 bases). The CDR3 totals 12 residues. V shed 6 bases and J shed 5 bases, with 7 bases lying between them. Germline CDR1 and CDR2: SNHLY and FYNNEI. CDR3 amino acids: CASRGRTGELFF. Here the CDR3 DNA reads TGTGCCAGCAGAGGGAGGACCGGGGAGCTGTTTTTT.

The J gene is TRBJ2-7, the V gene TRBV10-3; 8 positions agree with TRBD1. CDR1 ENHRY and CDR2 SYGVKD come from the germline V gene. Germline trimming cut 7 bases from V and 6 bases from J; bases unmatched to any gene: 11. The length of the CDR3 is 14 residues. DNA for the CDR3: TGTGCCATCAACCCCGACAGGGGATTGGGCGAGCAGTACTTC. Translating it yields CAINPDRGLGEQYF.

The rearrangement uses TRBV7-9 and TRBJ2-7; D may be TRBD1 (6 bases). Trimming pared 6 bases from V and 2 bases from J, leaving 14 bases between. Germline CDR1 is SEHNR and CDR2 is FQNEAQ (reference sequence). The CDR3 runs to 14 residues. The DNA for the CDR3 is TGTGCCAGCAGTTTCAGACAGGAGCCCTACGAGCAGTACTTC. Its translation: CASSFRQEPYEQYF.

CDR3 residues: CASSLETTSGGETQYF. DNA for the CDR3: TGTGCCAGCAGCTTAGAGACCACTAGCGGCGGAGAGACCCAGTACTTC. The chain has TRBV7-9 and TRBJ2-5, with 8 bases matching TRBD2. The CDR3 is made up of 16 amino acids. Per the germline V gene, CDR1 is SEHNR and CDR2 is FQNEAQ (reference sequence). Unmatched junction bases numbered 8, after V lost 1 base and J lost 4 bases.

The chain recombines TRBV10-3 with TRBJ1-1, with 7 bases fitting TRBD1. This CDR3 region has 13 residues. Trimming removed 8 bases from V and 5 bases from J; junction bases left unmatched: 8. Germline CDR1 reads ENHRY; CDR2 reads SYGVKD. The CDR3 DNA follows: TGTGCCATCCAAATTACAGGGGTTACTGAAGCTTTCTTT. Translating gives CAIQITGVTEAFF.